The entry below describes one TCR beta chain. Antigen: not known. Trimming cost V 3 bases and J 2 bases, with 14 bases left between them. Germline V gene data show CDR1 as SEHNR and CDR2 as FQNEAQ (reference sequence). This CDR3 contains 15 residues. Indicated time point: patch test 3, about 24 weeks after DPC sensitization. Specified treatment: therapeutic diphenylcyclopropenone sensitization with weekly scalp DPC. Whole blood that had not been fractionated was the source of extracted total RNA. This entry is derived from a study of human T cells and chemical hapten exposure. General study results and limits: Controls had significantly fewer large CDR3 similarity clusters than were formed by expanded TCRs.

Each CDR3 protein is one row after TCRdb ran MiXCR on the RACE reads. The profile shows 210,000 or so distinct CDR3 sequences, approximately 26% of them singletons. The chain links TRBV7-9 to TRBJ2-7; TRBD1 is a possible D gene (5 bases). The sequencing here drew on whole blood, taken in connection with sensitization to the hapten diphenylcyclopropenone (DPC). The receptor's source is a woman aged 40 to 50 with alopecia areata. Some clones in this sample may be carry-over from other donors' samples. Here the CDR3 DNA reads TGTGCCAGCAGCTTCGGTTCAGGGTTCCCCTACGAGCAGTACTTC. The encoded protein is CASSFGSGFPYEQYF.